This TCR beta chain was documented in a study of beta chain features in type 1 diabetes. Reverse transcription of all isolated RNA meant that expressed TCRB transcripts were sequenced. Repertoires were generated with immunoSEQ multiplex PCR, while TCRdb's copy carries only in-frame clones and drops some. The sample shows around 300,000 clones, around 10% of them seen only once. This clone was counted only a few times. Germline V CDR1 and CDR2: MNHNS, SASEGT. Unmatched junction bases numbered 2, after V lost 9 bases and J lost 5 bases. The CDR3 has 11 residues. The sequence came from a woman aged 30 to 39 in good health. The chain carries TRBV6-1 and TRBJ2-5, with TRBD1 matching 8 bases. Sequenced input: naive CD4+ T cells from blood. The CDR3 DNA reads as TGTGCCAGTCAGGGGGCGGAGACCCAGTACTTC. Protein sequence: CASQGAETQYF.